The sequence of this TCR beta chain was determined in a study of PD-1 blockade in mismatch repair-deficient tumors. The assay was immunoSEQ multiplex PCR, and TCRdb's table has in-frame clones only and misses some. Of roughly 120,000 clones in the sample, about nine tenths were seen once. All patients were mismatch repair deficient, assessed by either PCR or immunohistochemistry. V was pared by 4 bases and J by 2 bases, with 12 bases between. The CDR3 extends over 15 amino acids. The V gene's germline CDR1 is SGHNT and CDR2 YYREEE (reference sequence). The chain combines TRBV5-4 with TRBJ2-2; either TRBD1 or TRBD2 may fit D (5 bases each). The starting material was peripheral blood, obtained almost 74 weeks after starting pembrolizumab. The receptor was isolated from an adult with mismatch repair-deficient cancer. CDR3 in amino acids: CASSQGPLNTGELFF. CDR3 in DNA: TGTGCCAGCAGCCAGGGACCCCTCAACACCGGGGAGCTGTTTTTT.